The T cell receptor beta chain under discussion was sequenced for a study of blood T cells in healthy people across ages. Unmatched junction bases numbered 6, after V lost 3 bases and J lost 2 bases. Looked up from germline, CDR1 is SGDLS and CDR2 is YYNGEE. The CDR3 length is 15 residues. Sample-barcoded 5' priming and a J-beta primer mix drove a second PCR of roughly 6 to 12 cycles. TCRdb re-called the 5' RACE reads through MiXCR, storing one row per CDR3 protein. The table includes roughly 1 million distinct CDR3 sequences, less than 25% detected once. These same data were also listed under a study on T cells of mothers and their children.

The rearrangement joins TRBV9 to TRBJ1-2, with 8 bases lining up with TRBD1. Input material: blood. The source of this sequence is a girl aged 2 to 10 in good health. For the CDR3, the DNA is TGTGCCAGCAGCGGCGGACAGGGAGCAAACTATGGCTACACCTTC. This encodes CASSGGQGANYGYTF.